The 19 T cell receptor beta chains below all came from one sample that was sequenced in a study of blood T cell repertoires in COVID-19. Sequencing was performed with immunoSEQ multiplex PCR; in TCRdb, only in-frame clones are kept and a portion is missing. Counted here are approximately 210,000 clones, about 80% occurring once; the ten biggest clones make up approximately 15%. Sequenced material: PBMCs or T cells enriched from blood (not recorded which). The receptors stem from a man aged 35 to 55 who had recovered from COVID-19.

The V gene is TRBV12-3 or TRBV12-4, the J gene TRBJ2-1; D may be TRBD2 (6 bases). This CDR3 comprises 13 residues. The V gene lost 2 bases and the J gene lost 7 bases, with 9 bases spanning the gap. The DNA of the CDR3 is TGTGCCAGCAGTTTATCTAGCGCGAATGAGCAGTTCTTC. The encoded protein is CASSLSSANEQFF.

The V gene is TRBV5-5, the J gene TRBJ1-5, with 10 positions matching TRBD1. This CDR3 spans 17 amino acids. V lost 2 bases and J lost 3; bases outside the gene matches: 8. The germline CDR1 and CDR2 sequences are SGHKS and YYEKEE (reference sequence). The CDR3 is CASSFGPGQGPNQPQHF. DNA of the CDR3: TGTGCCAGCAGCTTTGGCCCGGGACAGGGGCCCAATCAGCCCCAGCATTTT. The entire variable domain, with the rest obtained from reference TRBV5-5 and TRBJ1-5, is as follows: DAGVTQSPTHLIKTRGQQVTLRCSPISGHKSVSWYQQVLGQGPQFIFQYYEKEERGRGNFPDRFSARQFPNYSSELNVNALLLGDSALYLCASSFGPGQGPNQPQHFGDGTRLSIL.

This clone has a handful of counts. The chain uses TRBV19 and TRBJ1-1, with D perhaps TRBD1 (5 bases). Between the trimmed V and J ends, which lost 7 bases and 0 bases, there was a span of 12 bases. Germline CDR1 reads LNHDA; CDR2 reads SQIVND (reference sequence). The CDR3 loop spans 14 amino acids. CDR3 DNA: TGTGCCAGTAAGGGACTTCAGATGAACACTGAAGCTTTCTTT. It translates to CASKGLQMNTEAFF. Full variable domain (rest looked up from reference TRBV19 and TRBJ1-1): DGGITQSPKYLFRKEGQNVTLSCEQNLNHDAMYWYRQDPGQGLRLIYYSQIVNDFQKGDIAEGYSVSREKKESFPLTVTSAQKNPTAFYLCASKGLQMNTEAFFGQGTRLTVV.

This clone was observed a handful of times. The chain carries TRBV11-1 and TRBJ2-3; 8 nucleotides agree with TRBD2. The germline CDR1 and CDR2 sequences are SGHAT and FQDESV (reference sequence). This CDR3 comprises 16 residues. Trimming took 0 bases from V and 6 from J; bases not matched to a gene: 8. The CDR3, as DNA: TGTGCCAGCAGCTTAGCTCGGCGGGGGGCTTACGATACGCAGTATTTT. Its protein product is CASSLARRGAYDTQYF.

The count of this clone is one. V gene TRBV4-2 combines with J gene TRBJ2-7; perhaps TRBD1 as D (6 bases). Germline V gene data show CDR1 as LGHNA and CDR2 as YNFKEQ. The CDR3 is 16 amino acids. Trimming removed 0 bases at V and 0 bases at J, with 12 bases between. The CDR3 protein is CASSQDEDSTSYEQYF. The CDR3 region has the DNA TGTGCCAGCAGCCAAGATGAGGACAGCACCTCCTACGAGCAGTACTTC.

The chain's CDR3 is CASSQGLAQFYDEAFF. As DNA, the CDR3 is TGCGCCAGCAGCCAAGGATTAGCTCAGTTTTATGATGAAGCTTTCTTT. This chain joins TRBV4-3 and TRBJ1-1; no firm D call. Germline assignment: CDR1 LGHNA and CDR2 YSLEER. The CDR3 extends over 16 amino acids. V lost 1 base and J 7 bases, leaving 19 bases between the germline ends.

This chain links TRBV3-1 (or the pseudogene TRBV3-2) with TRBJ2-7, with 9 bases that match TRBD2. This CDR3 contains 13 residues. The V gene's germline CDR1 is LGHDT and CDR2 YNNKEL (reference sequence). V shed 3 bases and J 4 bases; nucleotides not matched to a gene: 1. The CDR3 reads CASSQGLAYEQYF. The CDR3 bases are TGTGCCAGCAGCCAGGGACTAGCTTACGAGCAGTACTTC.

The chain combines TRBV30 with TRBJ2-2; 7 bases agree with TRBD1. Germline loops: CDR1 GTSNPN, CDR2 SVGIG (reference sequence). The CDR3 covers 15 residues. The junction had 6 bases not matched to a gene; V was cut back by 4 bases and J by 1 base. The CDR3 is CAWNRGTENTGELFF. CDR3 sequence (DNA): TGTGCCTGGAATAGAGGGACAGAGAACACCGGGGAGCTGTTTTTT.

V gene TRBV28 combines with J gene TRBJ1-5; 9 positions match TRBD1. The CDR3 covers 15 residues. V trimming: 5 bases; J trimming: 6 bases; junction bases outside the gene matches: 8. CDR1 is MDHEN and CDR2 is SYDVKM in the germline V gene. The CDR3: CASSIGQGPSQPQHF. CDR3 nucleotide sequence: TGTGCCAGCAGTATAGGACAGGGGCCCTCTCAGCCCCAGCATTTT. The full variable domain, with the rest looked up from reference TRBV28 and TRBJ1-5, is DVKVTQSSRYLVKRTGEKVFLECVQDMDHENMFWYRQDPGLGLRLIYFSYDVKMKEKGDIPEGYSVSREKKERFSLILESASTNQTSMYLCASSIGQGPSQPQHFGDGTRLSIL.

The chain carries TRBV27 and TRBJ1-1; D gene ambiguous. Germline V gives CDR1 MNHEY, CDR2 SMNVEV (reference sequence). This CDR3 has 14 residues. Trimming took 6 bases from V and 4 from J, leaving 15 bases between them. In DNA form, the CDR3 reads TGTGCCAGCAGGGGAAGAGGGAGGACCACTGAAGCTTTCTTT. Encoded protein: CASRGRGRTTEAFF.

V is TRBV24-1 and J is TRBJ2-7; TRBD2 agrees at 10 bases. Unmatched junction bases numbered 1, after V lost 4 bases and J lost 5 bases. There are 13 residues in the CDR3. Germline assignment: CDR1 KGHDR and CDR2 SFDVKD. CDR3 sequence: CATSETSGNEQYF. The CDR3 coding sequence is TGTGCCACCAGTGAAACTAGCGGGAACGAGCAGTACTTC.

This clone showed up just once. The chain recombines TRBV9 with TRBJ2-3; 7 positions match TRBD1. CDR1 SGDLS and CDR2 YYNGEE come from the germline V gene. The CDR3 covers 16 residues. Trimming cost V 0 bases and J 0 bases; bases outside gene matches: 4. For the CDR3, the DNA is TGTGCCAGCAGCGTAGAGACAGGGTTGAGCACAGATACGCAGTATTTT. The encoded protein is CASSVETGLSTDTQYF.

CDR3 region: CASSQEGTGEKLFF. The DNA for the CDR3 is TGTGCCAGCAGCCAAGAAGGAACAGGTGAAAAACTGTTTTTT. This sequence joins TRBV3-1 (or the pseudogene TRBV3-2) and TRBJ1-4; D may be TRBD1 (5 bases). From germline, CDR1 is LGHDT and CDR2 YNNKEL (reference sequence). The CDR3 spans 14 residues. Trimming stripped 0 bases from V and 7 bases from J, with 9 bases between.

The V and J genes are TRBV4-1 and TRBJ1-5, with D possibly being TRBD1 (6 bases). CDR3 length: 15 amino acids. The germline V gene has CDR1 MGHRA and CDR2 YSYEKL. The V gene lost 1 base and the J gene lost 6 bases, with 13 bases spanning the gap. The CDR3 loop reads CASSQGQGFGQPQHF. The DNA for the CDR3 is TGCGCCAGCAGCCAAGGCCAGGGGTTCGGTCAGCCCCAGCATTTT.

CDR3 in amino acids: CASSPRGGDSPLHF. CDR3 coding DNA: TGCGCCAGCAGCCCGAGGGGGGGGGATTCACCCCTCCACTTT. This rearrangement joins TRBV5-1 to TRBJ1-6, with TRBD1 as a possible D gene (6 bases). CDR1 is SGHRS, CDR2 YFSETQ, per germline. This CDR3 is 14 amino acids long. V gave up 4 bases and J gave up 8 bases, with 13 bases separating them.

The CDR3 DNA reads as TGTGCCATCGCGGGGAGAGGGATCTATGGCTACACCTTC. This sequence encodes CAIAGRGIYGYTF. The chain links TRBV10-3 to TRBJ1-2; D is uncertain. Germline values: CDR1 ENHRY, CDR2 SYGVKD. The V end lost 8 bases, the J end lost 4 bases, and 14 bases lay between the germline ends. This CDR3 has 13 residues.

This clone was found a few times. V usage is TRBV5-1 and J usage is TRBJ2-1; maybe TRBD1 (5 bases). Trimming took off 4 bases at V and 12 bases at J, with 17 bases between the two ends. This CDR3 is built from 13 residues. Germline V CDR1 and CDR2: SGHRS, YFSETQ. CDR3 DNA: TGCGCCAGCAGCACCGGAGTCAATGGGGCGCAGTTCTTC. This sequence encodes CASSTGVNGAQFF.

This chain joins TRBV12-3 or TRBV12-4 and TRBJ2-3; TRBD2 might be the D (6 bases). The CDR3 has 13 residues. The germline V and J ends were trimmed by 6 bases and 3 bases, with 10 bases remaining between them. Here the CDR3 reads CASRGRGTDTQYF. CDR3 nucleotide sequence: TGTGCCAGCAGAGGGCGGGGTACAGATACGCAGTATTTT.

The chain couples TRBV5-4 to TRBJ2-7, with D perhaps matching TRBD1 (7 bases). The CDR3 totals 14 residues. The germline V gene encodes CDR1 SGHNT and CDR2 YYREEE (reference sequence). Trimming took 4 bases from V and 3 from J, leaving 14 bases between them. CDR3 coding DNA: TGTGCCAGCAGCAAGGTCAGGGGGGACTACGAGCAGTACTTC. Amino acid sequence: CASSKVRGDYEQYF.